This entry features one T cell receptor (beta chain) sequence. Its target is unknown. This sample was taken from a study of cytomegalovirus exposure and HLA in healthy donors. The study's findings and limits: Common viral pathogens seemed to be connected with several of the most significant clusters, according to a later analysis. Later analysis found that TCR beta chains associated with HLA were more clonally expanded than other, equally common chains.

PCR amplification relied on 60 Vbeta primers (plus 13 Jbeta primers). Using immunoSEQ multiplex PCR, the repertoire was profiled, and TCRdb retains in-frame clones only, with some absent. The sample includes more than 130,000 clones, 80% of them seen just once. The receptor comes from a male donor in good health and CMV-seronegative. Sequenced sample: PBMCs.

The CDR3 region has the DNA TGTGCCAGCTCACTAGTTGGATTTCGACAGGGGTCCAATGAGCAGTTCTTC. Protein product: CASSLVGFRQGSNEQFF. The rearrangement uses TRBV18 and TRBJ2-1; 8 nucleotides match TRBD1. J was trimmed by 6 bases and V by 4 bases; bases with no gene match: 14. The CDR3 covers 17 residues. Germline V gene lookup returns CDR1 KGHSH and CDR2 LQKENI.